These 15 T cell receptor beta chains were all obtained from the same sample, sequenced in a study of cytomegalovirus exposure and HLA in healthy donors. Researchers ran the PCR with 60 Vbeta and 13 Jbeta primers. Here immunoSEQ multiplex PCR was the method, and the copy in TCRdb shows in-frame clones only, minus some. The sample has 110,000 or so clones, roughly 71% seen once. The sample taken for sequencing was PBMCs. All receptors derive from a man younger than 30 in good health and CMV-seropositive.

The rearrangement uses TRBV7-9 and TRBJ2-3; 9 bases are shared with TRBD1. There are 15 residues in the CDR3. The germline V gene encodes CDR1 SEHNR and CDR2 FQNEAQ (reference sequence). J lost 4 bases, V lost 6 bases, and 8 bases had no gene match. CDR3 amino acids: CASRKTGGFPDTQYF. In nucleotides, the CDR3 is TGTGCCAGCAGAAAGACAGGGGGATTCCCAGATACGCAGTATTTT. The variable domain in full, completed from reference TRBV7-9 and TRBJ2-3, reads DTGVSQNPRHKITKRGQNVTFRCDPISEHNRLYWYRQTLGQGPEFLTYFQNEAQLEKSRLLSDRFSAERPKGSFSTLEIQRTEQGDSAMYLCASRKTGGFPDTQYFGPGTRLTVL.

This sequence joins TRBV5-1 and TRBJ1-5, with TRBD1 matching over 7 bases. This CDR3 is built from 15 residues. Germline lookup yields CDR1 SGHRS and CDR2 YFSETQ. Unmatched junction bases numbered 4, after V lost 0 bases and J lost 4 bases. The CDR3 protein is CASSLGQGINQPQHF. CDR3 DNA sequence: TGCGCCAGCAGCTTGGGACAGGGTATTAATCAGCCCCAGCATTTT. Full variable domain (missing parts from reference TRBV5-1 and TRBJ1-5): KAGVTQTPRYLIKTRGQQVTLSCSPISGHRSVSWYQQTPGQGLQFLFEYFSETQRNKGNFPGRFSGRQFSNSRSEMNVSTLELGDSALYLCASSLGQGINQPQHFGDGTRLSIL.

The genes are TRBV19 and TRBJ2-1; perhaps TRBD2 as D (5 bases). Germline V gene sequence: CDR1 LNHDA, CDR2 SQIVND (reference sequence). The V and J ends lost 4 bases and 5 bases respectively, with 9 bases between them. CDR3 size: 13 residues. CDR3: CASSTGNNNEQFF. The CDR3 nucleotides are TGTGCCAGTAGTACGGGGAATAACAATGAGCAGTTCTTC.

This chain connects TRBV6-5 to TRBJ1-3; unclear D gene. Trimming removed 7 bases at V and 8 bases at J, with 12 bases between. Per germline, CDR1 MNHEY and CDR2 SVGAGI. This CDR3 has 12 residues. CDR3 nucleotides: TGTGCCAGCACCGACTTCAGTCACACCATATATTTT. Translated: CASTDFSHTIYF.

This clone has just one count. The V and J genes are TRBV5-6 and TRBJ1-4, with unresolved D. Germline values: CDR1 SGHDT, CDR2 YYEEEE. The V end was cut by 0 bases, the J end by 5 bases, with 8 bases between. The CDR3 length is 14 residues. CDR3 residues: CASSLAGNNEKLFF. The DNA of the CDR3 is TGTGCCAGCAGCTTGGCCGGGAACAATGAAAAACTGTTTTTT.

This clone was observed a single time. The V gene is TRBV5-6, the J gene TRBJ2-5, with 12 bases matching TRBD2. V was clipped by 5 bases and J by 9 bases; unmatched bases: 17. The CDR3 sequence is 17 residues long. Germline V gene sequence: CDR1 SGHDT, CDR2 YYEEEE. The chain's CDR3 is CASSFGTSGRQMGAQYF. The CDR3 nucleotides read TGTGCCAGCAGTTTCGGGACTAGCGGGCGTCAAATGGGGGCCCAGTACTTC.

This clone turned up a few times. The rearrangement joins TRBV10-3 to TRBJ1-4; D perhaps matches TRBD1 (5 bases). CDR1 and CDR2 (germline): ENHRY, SYGVKD. The CDR3 covers 15 residues. Trimming cost V 6 bases and J 0 bases, with 11 bases left between them. Here the CDR3 reads CAIRPGGATNEKLFF. The DNA for the CDR3 is TGTGCCATCAGGCCGGGGGGGGCAACTAATGAAAAACTGTTTTTT.

The chain has TRBV6-1 and TRBJ2-7; 8 bases are shared with TRBD1. The CDR3 contains 14 residues. Germline V gives CDR1 MNHNS, CDR2 SASEGT. The ends lost 8 bases at V and 1 base at J; junction bases unmatched: 7. CDR3 sequence reads: CASQLTGGSYEQYF. CDR3 sequence (DNA): TGTGCCAGCCAGCTAACAGGGGGGTCCTACGAGCAGTACTTC.

The chain employs TRBV15 and TRBJ1-1; D is possibly TRBD1 (5 bases). V shed 0 bases and J shed 4 bases, with 9 bases lying between them. Looked up from germline, CDR1 is LNHNV and CDR2 is YYDKDF (reference sequence). The CDR3 runs 14 residues. CDR3: CATSRDRRGTEAFF. The CDR3 DNA sequence: TGTGCCACCAGCAGAGATCGGAGGGGCACTGAAGCTTTCTTT.

The rearrangement uses TRBV28 and TRBJ1-5, with D possibly TRBD1 on 5 matching bases. CDR3 size: 15 residues. Trimming removed 1 base at V and 7 bases at J, with 14 bases between. Germline values: CDR1 MDHEN, CDR2 SYDVKM. The CDR3 DNA is TGTGCCAGCAGTTTATCGGAAGGGGCTCGGCAGCCCCAGCATTTT. This sequence encodes CASSLSEGARQPQHF.

The chain combines TRBV2 with TRBJ1-1; tentative D call: TRBD1 (6 bases). Trimming took off 8 bases at V and 0 bases at J, with 16 bases between the two ends. Germline assignment: CDR1 SNHLY and CDR2 FYNNEI. The CDR3 has 15 residues. The CDR3 DNA reads TGTGCCAGCGGGGGGAGGGGGGGTGTGAACACTGAAGCTTTCTTT. Translated, it gives CASGGRGGVNTEAFF.

This clone came up once. The chain carries TRBV27 and TRBJ1-2; D not certain. There are 14 residues in the CDR3. The V gene's germline CDR1 is MNHEY and CDR2 SMNVEV (reference sequence). V was cut by 5 bases and J by 4 bases, with 14 bases left in between. The CDR3 reads CASSPAVGGYGYTF. CDR3 nucleotides: TGTGCCAGCAGTCCCGCGGTAGGAGGCTATGGCTACACCTTC.

In this sample, this clone turned up a few times. The J gene is TRBJ1-3, the V gene TRBV4-1, with a possible D match to TRBD1 (5 bases). V was pared by 3 bases and J by 0 bases, with 9 bases between. The germline CDR1 and CDR2 sequences are MGHRA and YSYEKL. The CDR3 totals 15 residues. The CDR3 bases are TGCGCCAGCAGCCAGGACACTTACTCTGGAAACACCATATATTTT. Protein: CASSQDTYSGNTIYF.

A note on this clone: This sequence may be a read error, since a much larger clone differs from it by one base. This sample also contains other DNA sequences that code for the same CDR3. The chain combines TRBV6-1 with TRBJ1-3, with D possibly being TRBD1 (5 bases). CDR3 length: 14 residues. The ends were cut back, 6 bases at V and 0 bases at J, with 9 bases in the middle. The germline V gene has CDR1 MNHNS and CDR2 SASEGT. CDR3 in amino acids: CASRGLSSGNTIYF. The CDR3, as DNA: TGTGCCAGCAGGGGGCTCTCCTCTGGAAACACCATATATTTT.

This clone is a singleton in its sample. The chain couples TRBV18 to TRBJ2-6; D possibly corresponds to TRBD2 (5 bases). CDR1 and CDR2 (germline): KGHSH, LQKENI. The CDR3 has 16 residues. The V end lost 8 bases, the J end lost 3 bases, and 17 bases lay between the germline ends. The CDR3 is CASTFGLSGGANVLTF. CDR3 in DNA: TGTGCCAGCACGTTCGGACTGTCCGGTGGGGCCAACGTCCTGACTTTC.